This T cell receptor beta chain was identified in a study of blood T cell repertoires in COVID-19 (dated by TCRdb to the early 2020s). Background on the whole study: Samples covering the acute and convalescent phases of COVID-19 were provided by collaborators in the United States, Italy and Spain. The sample metadata nearly always contained a de-identified subject ID, COVID-19 status, age in years and sex. The dataset comprised deeply sampled blood TCRbeta repertoires from subjects exposed to, actively infected with, or recovered from COVID-19. Samples were obtained from the ongoing ImmuneRACE study (first 160 participants) and from 1,254 subjects provided by 6 global collaborators. The repertoires were made available in a free public database intended to serve as a resource for research on the immune response to SARS-CoV-2. HLA class I and class II types, where available, came from metadata supplied by the sample provider rather than from assay-based typing. The prospective study material was composed of cDNA or gDNA derived from T cells, B-cell-depleted T cells, or PBMCs. The full study reports these points: How much clinical and demographic metadata was included differed by source and by participant, and the metadata was provided uncurated.

The immunoSEQ Assay, a bias-controlled multiplex PCR, was used to amplify TCRbeta CDR3 regions from genomic DNA. In the authors' own workflow: Nucleated cell counts per sample were estimated from amplification of reference gene primers within the assay. To quantify the absolute abundance of each unique TCRbeta CDR3 rearrangement, sequence reads were collapsed and filtered. For each sample, productive Simpson clonality was calculated as the square root of Simpson's diversity index over productive rearrangements. The table comes from immuneACCESS by way of TCRdb, which keeps in-frame sequences with V and J called. Part of the clones is missing from these tables; in studies checked, under half for an unresolved V gene and the rest for unknown reasons. V, J and clone size reflect that table, while D and trimming were determined from the DNA. The sample table shows 250,000 to 300,000 clones, and roughly 90% are seen once. Around 12% of the sample comes from the top ten.

Each collaborating institution followed its own protocols to collect whole blood in K2EDTA tubes. For TCRbeta analysis, collaborator samples were shipped as frozen whole blood, as isolated PBMCs, or as DNA extracted from either sample type. About this clone itself: The antigen it binds to is not known. Nothing much larger sits one base from this clone, and base qualities are not available.

Sequenced material: peripheral blood. This TCR came from a woman between 55 and 75 years old with acute or convalescent COVID-19.

The CDR3 protein: CASSLVEGEPSYNEQFF. The DNA sequence is TGTGCCAGCAGCTTAGTAGAGGGCGAGCCTTCCTACAATGAGCAGTTCTTC. The chain is made from TRBV11-2 and TRBJ2-1; TRBD2 is a weak D gene call, 5 bases matching. CDR1 and CDR2 were assigned from the germline V gene as SGHAT and FQNNGV. Trimming at the junction amounts to 1 base on V and 1 base on J, and the germline ends lie 14 bases apart. There are 17 amino acids in the CDR3, from cysteine to phenylalanine inclusive. Only the CDR3 DNA stays, 51 bases, in frame from base 1.